The next 11 T cell receptor beta chains were all read from a single sample in a study of cytomegalovirus exposure and HLA in healthy donors. With 60 Vbeta and 13 Jbeta primers, the PCR was carried out. Here immunoSEQ multiplex PCR was the method, and the copy in TCRdb shows in-frame clones only, minus some. The sample comprises 150,000 to 200,000 clones, about 77% of which are singletons, and over 8% rests with the top ten. The sequenced sample was PBMCs. The receptors stem from a man between 18 and 29 years old in good health and CMV-seropositive.

In its sample, this clone was seen a few times. Written as DNA, the CDR3 is TGCAGCGCCATAGACAGATACACCGGGGAGCTGTTTTTT. Protein product: CSAIDRYTGELFF. The chain recombines TRBV29-1 with TRBJ2-2, with D tentatively TRBD1 (5 bases). V was trimmed by 7 bases and J by 3 bases, leaving 12 bases between them. Germline values: CDR1 SQVTM, CDR2 ANQGSEA. This CDR3 spans 13 amino acids.

This clone was seen only once. The chain couples TRBV4-3 to TRBJ2-7, with a weak D call TRBD2 (5 bases). CDR3 length: 16 amino acids. V lost 0 bases to trimming and J lost 1 base, with 13 bases between them. Germline CDR1 and CDR2: LGHNA and YSLEER. Written as DNA, the CDR3 is TGCGCCAGCAGCCAAGATTGGGAGTTAAATTCCTACGAGCAGTACTTC. Its translation: CASSQDWELNSYEQYF.

This rearrangement joins TRBV4-1 to TRBJ1-1; D possibly corresponds to TRBD1 (6 bases). The V gene's germline CDR1 is MGHRA and CDR2 YSYEKL. The CDR3 spans 14 residues. The V and J ends lost 1 base and 5 bases respectively, with 11 bases between them. In DNA form, the CDR3 reads TGCGCCAGCAGCCAAGTGACAGGAGAAACTGAAGCTTTCTTT. Amino acid sequence: CASSQVTGETEAFF.

This clone was seen only a few times. J is TRBJ1-5 and V is TRBV19; the match to TRBD1 covers 7 bases. CDR3 length: 14 residues. V gave up 3 bases and J gave up 1 base; unmatched junction bases: 0. Germline-derived CDR1 and CDR2 are LNHDA and SQIVND (reference sequence). The CDR3 DNA reads TGTGCCAGTAGTATCAGGGGGAGCAATCAGCCCCAGCATTTT. It yields the protein CASSIRGSNQPQHF.

In its sample, this clone was seen a few times. The chain is built from TRBV5-4 and TRBJ2-7, with TRBD1 as a possible D gene (8 bases). The V and J ends lost 4 bases and 6 bases respectively, with 14 bases between them. CDR1 SGHNT and CDR2 YYREEE come from the germline V gene (reference sequence). The CDR3 is 13 amino acids. Written as DNA, the CDR3 is TGTGCCAGCAGCCCACAGGGGGGGGCCGAGCAGTACTTC. This gives the protein CASSPQGGAEQYF. The complete variable domain, with remaining parts taken from reference TRBV5-4 and TRBJ2-7, reads ETGVTQSPTHLIKTRGQQVTLRCSSQSGHNTVSWYQQALGQGPQFIFQYYREEENGRGNFPPRFSGLQFPNYSSELNVNALELDDSALYLCASSPQGGAEQYFGPGTRLTVT.

The chain combines TRBV10-3 with TRBJ2-7, with TRBD1 matching over 11 bases. CDR3 length: 15 amino acids. The ends lost 0 bases at V and 6 bases at J; junction bases unmatched: 4. Germline assignment: CDR1 ENHRY and CDR2 SYGVKD. The CDR3 sequence is CAISESKGQGGEQYF. As DNA, the CDR3 is TGTGCCATCAGTGAGTCGAAGGGACAGGGGGGCGAGCAGTACTTC.

Here the CDR3 reads CASSPRMTSRNTGELFF. CDR3 nucleotides: TGTGCCAGCAGCCCGCGGATGACTAGCCGGAACACCGGGGAGCTGTTTTTT. The chain couples TRBV13 to TRBJ2-2, with TRBD2 matching 7 bases. There are 17 residues in the CDR3. V was pared by 5 bases and J by 1 base, with 10 bases of the junction left unmatched. Germline V gives CDR1 PRHDT, CDR2 FYEKMQ (reference sequence).

The count of this clone is one. This sequence joins TRBV5-8 and TRBJ1-1, with D perhaps matching TRBD1 (5 bases). V lost 1 base and J lost 0, with 19 bases in between. This CDR3 spans 18 amino acids. CDR1 SGHTS and CDR2 YDEGEE come from the germline V gene. The CDR3 spells CASSLNSGWTTMNTEAFF. DNA of the CDR3: TGTGCCAGCAGCTTGAATTCCGGGTGGACAACAATGAACACTGAAGCTTTCTTT.

The chain combines TRBV28 with TRBJ1-1; TRBD1 matches 11 bases. This CDR3 spans 17 amino acids. With V trimmed by 2 bases and J by 4 bases, 9 bases remained unmatched. Per germline, CDR1 MDHEN and CDR2 SYDVKM. The CDR3 DNA follows: TGTGCCAGCAGTTTAACCGGGACAGGGGGTTATCGCACTGAAGCTTTCTTT. Residues: CASSLTGTGGYRTEAFF.

J is TRBJ2-5 and V is TRBV7-9, with a tentative D call TRBD1 (5 bases). The V end was cut by 0 bases, the J end by 2 bases, with 7 bases between. The CDR3 extends over 14 amino acids. Germline CDR1 SEHNR, CDR2 FQNEAQ (reference sequence). The DNA of the CDR3 is TGTGCCAGCAGCTTAGCGCAGGGACAAGAGACCCAGTACTTC. This translates into CASSLAQGQETQYF.

The chain recombines TRBV29-1 with TRBJ1-1, with D perhaps matching TRBD1 (6 bases). The CDR3 covers 13 residues. V was trimmed by 2 bases and J by 1 base, leaving 8 bases between them. Germline assignment: CDR1 SQVTM and CDR2 ANQGSEA. The CDR3 loop reads CSVEKQGNTEAFF. For the CDR3, the DNA is TGCAGCGTTGAAAAACAGGGGAACACTGAAGCTTTCTTT. Drawing the rest from reference TRBV29-1 and TRBJ1-1, the complete variable domain is SAVISQKPSRDICQRGTSLTIQCQVDSQVTMMFWYRQQPGQSLTLIATANQGSEATYESGFVIDKFPISRPNLTFSTLTVSNMSPEDSSIYLCSVEKQGNTEAFFGQGTRLTVV.